This T cell receptor (beta chain) derives from a study of vaccination and CD4 T cells after COVID-19. About the study: Six male and four female convalescents took part, two of them Hispanic.

Sequencing of DNA taken from cultured CD4+ T cells relied on the Oncomine TCR Beta short-read assay. Cultures of CD4+ T cells served as the source for extracting genomic DNA. Via MiXCR, TCRdb re-called the PCR reads, giving one row per CDR3 protein. Among more than 20,000 distinct CDR3 sequences listed, approximately 32% were seen once. Germline V gives CDR1 ENHRY, CDR2 SYGVKD. Trimming shortened V by 0 bases and J by 3 bases, and 8 bases separated the two germline ends. This CDR3 has 14 amino acids. Sample treatment: roughly 10-day PBMC culture with coronavirus spike peptide pools or control peptides (ViraFEST assay). Via ViraFEST, peptide pools expanded antigen-specific T cells before TCR sequencing. The cultures had half their medium swapped for fresh IL-2 medium on days 3 and 7. This clonotype was counted a few times. Its antigen is still unknown.

The sequence derives from a human donor with COVID-19. The rearrangement joins TRBV10-3 to TRBJ1-1; perhaps TRBD1 as D (6 bases). Sequencing was carried out using cultured CD4+ T cells from blood. The CDR3 DNA sequence: TGTGCCATCAGTGAGTCTAGGGGGGACACTGAAGCTTTCTTT. Its translation: CAISESRGDTEAFF.